A single sample gave rise to the 20 T cell receptor beta chains below, sequenced in a study of blood T cell repertoires in COVID-19. Clones were sequenced by immunoSEQ multiplex PCR, and TCRdb holds only the in-frame ones, with some missing. The sample has around 250,000 clones; 85% to 90% are singletons. Sequenced input: peripheral blood. The receptors derive from a woman in her 70s with active or convalescent COVID-19.

This chain links TRBV5-4 with TRBJ1-2; 7 positions agree with TRBD1. From germline, CDR1 is SGHNT and CDR2 YYREEE (reference sequence). The CDR3 runs to 13 residues. V was clipped by 0 bases and J by 11 bases; unmatched bases: 7. In nucleotides, the CDR3 is TGTGCCAGCAGCTTGGGTCCAGGGGGGATATACACCTTC. Amino acids: CASSLGPGGIYTF.

The V call is TRBV6-2 or TRBV6-3, the J call TRBJ2-3, with 8 bases that match TRBD1. CDR3 length: 17 residues. Germline V gene sequence: CDR1 MNHEY, CDR2 SVGEGT. V lost 2 bases to trimming and J lost 3 bases; unmatched junction nucleotides: 10. The CDR3 here is CASSYVIQGVPTDTQYF. The CDR3 DNA reads as TGTGCCAGCAGTTACGTAATACAGGGGGTTCCAACAGATACGCAGTATTTT.

CDR3 loop: CASGGDTSNQPQHF. As DNA, the CDR3 is TGTGCCAGCGGAGGAGATACTAGCAATCAGCCCCAGCATTTT. The chain carries TRBV2 and TRBJ1-5; D is uncertain. Germline loops: CDR1 SNHLY, CDR2 FYNNEI. The CDR3 is 14 amino acids. V was trimmed by 8 bases and J by 0 bases, leaving 11 bases between them.

The CDR3 coding sequence is TGCGCCAGCAGCGAGTACACTCCGGGACTAGCGGGGAACCTCTACGAGCAGTACTTC. Amino acid sequence: CASSEYTPGLAGNLYEQYF. The rearrangement uses TRBV5-1 and TRBJ2-7, with TRBD2 matching 13 bases. The junction had 16 bases not matched to a gene; V was cut back by 4 bases and J by 3 bases. The CDR3 consists of 19 residues. Looked up from germline, CDR1 is SGHRS and CDR2 is YFSETQ.

The chain employs TRBV18 and TRBJ2-1, with 7 nucleotides matching TRBD1. V lost 0 bases, J lost 5 bases, and 1 base stayed unmatched. Germline CDR1 reads KGHSH; CDR2 reads LQKENI. There are 14 residues in the CDR3. The CDR3 DNA follows: TGTGCCAGCTCACCACCGACAGGGAACAATGAGCAGTTCTTC. Translating gives CASSPPTGNNEQFF.

As regards this clone: One end of the junction does not line up with germline, which may come from a read error. The chain carries TRBV7-7 and TRBJ2-7, with D unresolved. The CDR3 extends over 16 amino acids. The germline CDR1 and CDR2 sequences are SSHAT and FNYEAQ (reference sequence). The CDR3 here is CASSLVGRPADYEQYF. The CDR3 bases are TGTGCTAGCAGCTTAGTGGGCAGGCCGGCCGACTACGAGCAGTACTTC.

The rearrangement links TRBV24-1 to TRBJ1-2; 10 nucleotides align to TRBD1. The germline CDR1 and CDR2 sequences are KGHDR and SFDVKD. This CDR3 is built from 14 residues. Trimming cost V 7 bases and J 3 bases; bases outside gene matches: 4. The CDR3 nucleotides are TGTGCCACCAGAGCCGGGACAGGGGACTATGGCTACACCTTC. Its protein product is CATRAGTGDYGYTF.

This chain connects TRBV7-2 to TRBJ2-7; the match to TRBD1 covers 11 bases. The length of the CDR3 is 16 residues. V lost 6 bases, J lost 0 bases, and 7 bases stayed unmatched. Germline loops: CDR1 SGHTA, CDR2 FQGNSA. Here the CDR3 DNA reads TGTGCCAGCAGTTATACCGGGACAGGGGGCTCCTACGAGCAGTACTTC. Its translation: CASSYTGTGGSYEQYF.

The rearrangement uses TRBV18 and TRBJ1-5; possible D gene TRBD1, 5 bases. Trimming stripped 6 bases from V and 4 bases from J, with 13 bases between. Germline assignment: CDR1 KGHSH and CDR2 LQKENI. The CDR3 length is 14 residues. As DNA, the CDR3 is TGTGCCAGCTCCAGGGCCGAATTAAATCAGCCCCAGCATTTT. Amino acids: CASSRAELNQPQHF.

The gene calls are TRBV19 and TRBJ2-7; D perhaps matches TRBD2 (5 bases). Germline V gene sequence: CDR1 LNHDA, CDR2 SQIVND (reference sequence). V shed 9 bases and J shed 2 bases, with 14 bases lying between them. CDR3 length: 13 residues. The CDR3 here is CASGVTSAYEQYF. DNA for the CDR3: TGTGCCAGCGGGGTGACGTCCGCCTACGAGCAGTACTTC.

The chain links TRBV5-1 to TRBJ2-3; weak D call: TRBD2 (6 bases). The V and J ends lost 4 bases and 2 bases respectively, with 11 bases between them. Germline V gene lookup returns CDR1 SGHRS and CDR2 YFSETQ. This CDR3 is built from 14 residues. CDR3 protein: CASSAGTFTDTQYF. CDR3 sequence (DNA): TGCGCCAGCAGCGCCGGGACTTTCACAGATACGCAGTATTTT.

The chain uses TRBV11-2 and TRBJ2-3; 10 bases are a match to TRBD1. The germline gives CDR1 SGHAT, CDR2 FQNNGV. After removal of 4 bases from V and 4 bases from J, the junction contained 5 bases not matched to a gene. CDR3 length: 15 amino acids. The CDR3 coding sequence is TGTGCCAGCAGCTCCGGACAGGGGGGCGCAGATACGCAGTATTTT. Its protein product is CASSSGQGGADTQYF.

V gene TRBV6-5 combines with J gene TRBJ2-4, with 7 nucleotides matching TRBD1. This CDR3 is built from 15 residues. With V trimmed by 6 bases and J by 4 bases, 9 bases remained unmatched. In germline, CDR1 is MNHEY, CDR2 SVGAGI. CDR3 in amino acids: CASSAFTGAKNIQYF. CDR3 sequence (DNA): TGTGCCAGCAGCGCATTTACAGGGGCAAAAAACATTCAGTACTTC.

This chain connects TRBV12-5 to TRBJ2-5; 8 bases agree with TRBD1. Losses at the gene ends were 5 bases for V and 2 bases for J; bases not matched to a gene: 4. Germline V CDR1 and CDR2: LGHNT, FRNRAP. The CDR3 extends over 14 amino acids. CDR3 residues: CASGIGQGQETQYF. CDR3 sequence (DNA): TGTGCTAGTGGTATCGGACAGGGACAAGAGACCCAGTACTTC. The entire variable domain, with the rest obtained from reference TRBV12-5 and TRBJ2-5, is as follows: DARVTQTPRHKVTEMGQEVTMRCQPILGHNTVFWYRQTMMQGLELLAYFRNRAPLDDSGMPKDRFSAEMPDATLATLKIQPSEPRDSAVYFCASGIGQGQETQYFGPGTRLLVL.

V is TRBV4-3 and J is TRBJ2-2, with 7 bases fitting TRBD2. The junction had 9 bases not matched to a gene; V was cut back by 2 bases and J by 3 bases. Germline loops: CDR1 LGHNA, CDR2 YSLEER. This CDR3 region has 17 residues. The CDR3 loop is CASSQSLTSDDTGELFF. CDR3 coding DNA: TGCGCCAGCAGCCAATCCTTAACTAGCGATGACACCGGGGAGCTGTTTTTT.

The V call is TRBV20-1, the J call TRBJ1-5; possibly TRBD1 for D (5 bases). The CDR3 is 11 amino acids. Germline V CDR1 and CDR2: DFQATT, SNEGSKA (reference sequence). The ends were cut back, 4 bases at V and 11 bases at J, with 12 bases in the middle. The CDR3 DNA reads as TGCAGTGCTAAGGGGTTGGGGTCCCAGCATTTT. Translating it yields CSAKGLGSQHF.

The chain employs TRBV7-9 and TRBJ1-1; D unresolved. The V and J ends lost 1 base and 11 bases respectively, with 11 bases between them. Germline V lookup: CDR1 SEHNR, CDR2 FQNEAQ (reference sequence). CDR3 length: 12 amino acids. The CDR3 nucleotides are TGTGCCAGCAGCTTAGGGGCCCTGAGCGCTTTCTTT. Amino acid sequence: CASSLGALSAFF.

The chain links TRBV11-2 to TRBJ1-1; a possible D gene is TRBD1 (5 bases). The V gene's germline CDR1 is SGHAT and CDR2 FQNNGV. Trimming stripped 1 base from V and 0 bases from J, with 12 bases between. The CDR3 loop spans 16 amino acids. The CDR3 DNA reads TGTGCCAGCAGCTTAGTCAAGACGGGGGTGAACACTGAAGCTTTCTTT. It codes for CASSLVKTGVNTEAFF.

The V call is TRBV7-2, the J call TRBJ1-5; D gene ambiguous. Trimming pared 1 base from V and 4 bases from J, leaving 11 bases between. CDR1 SGHTA and CDR2 FQGNSA come from the germline V gene. The CDR3 has 15 residues. In DNA form, the CDR3 reads TGTGCCAGCAGCTTAGTAACAGCGGCTAATCAGCCCCAGCATTTT. This translates into CASSLVTAANQPQHF.

J is TRBJ1-3 and V is TRBV6-5; D is unclear. The CDR3 covers 14 residues. CDR1 and CDR2 (germline): MNHEY, SVGAGI. V was pared by 8 bases and J by 0 bases, with 11 bases between. The CDR3 sequence is CASRATISGNTIYF. In nucleotides, the CDR3 is TGTGCCAGCCGAGCCACCATCTCTGGAAACACCATATATTTT.